The 13 T cell receptor beta chains below were found in one sample sequenced in a study of shared clonotypes between healthy human individuals. The protocol was immunoSEQ multiplex PCR, while the TCRdb copy is restricted to in-frame clones and leaves out a portion. The table has about 330,000 clones, about nine tenths seen once. Sequencing was carried out using memory CD8+ T cells sorted from blood. The sample's subset: CD45RO+ cells pooled with CCR7-negative TemRA cells. These receptors were obtained from a man between 18 and 29 years old in good health.

This chain joins TRBV7-6 and TRBJ1-2; 8 bases align to TRBD1. The CDR3 is 17 residues long. The J segment lost 3 bases and the V segment lost 2 bases, leaving 11 bases of the junction unmatched. Germline loops: CDR1 SGHVS, CDR2 FNYEAQ. CDR3 bases: TGTGCCAGCAGCTTAACCGCCGCAGGGGGCTTCCACTATGGCTACACCTTC. Its protein is CASSLTAAGGFHYGYTF.

V usage is TRBV9 and J usage is TRBJ2-1; 10 bases align to TRBD2. Per germline, CDR1 SGDLS and CDR2 YYNGEE. The CDR3 sequence is 15 residues long. The V segment lost 3 bases and the J segment 4 bases; nucleotides outside the gene matches: 4. The CDR3: CASSAGLAEYNEQFF. The CDR3 nucleotides are TGTGCCAGCAGCGCTGGACTAGCGGAGTACAATGAGCAGTTCTTC.

V and J are TRBV13 and TRBJ2-1; tentative D call: TRBD2 (6 bases). The V end lost 1 base, the J end lost 2 bases, and 15 bases lay between the germline ends. This CDR3 is 17 amino acids long. From germline, CDR1 is PRHDT and CDR2 FYEKMQ (reference sequence). CDR3 amino acids: CASSLEARTIPYNEQFF. The DNA of the CDR3 is TGTGCCAGCAGCTTAGAGGCGCGGACTATTCCCTACAATGAGCAGTTCTTC.

The genes are TRBV7-8 and TRBJ2-6; D perhaps matches TRBD1 (5 bases). The V end lost 4 bases, the J end lost 5 bases, and 15 bases lay between the germline ends. The CDR3 covers 16 residues. Germline V gene data show CDR1 as SGHVS and CDR2 as FQNEAQ. CDR3 in amino acids: CASSSNYRWWANVLTF. CDR3 bases: TGTGCCAGCAGCTCGAATTACAGGTGGTGGGCCAACGTCCTGACTTTC.

This clone was found once. DNA for the CDR3: TGCGCCAGCAGCTTAGCCGGGACTAGCGGGAGAGCCGGGGAGCTGTTTTTT. This encodes CASSLAGTSGRAGELFF. The chain combines TRBV5-1 with TRBJ2-2; 14 bases agree with TRBD2. The CDR3 has 17 amino acids. Trimming cost V 2 bases and J 6 bases; bases outside gene matches: 6. Germline V gives CDR1 SGHRS, CDR2 YFSETQ.

J is TRBJ2-7 and V is TRBV6-6; perhaps TRBD2 as D (5 bases). Trimming cost V 4 bases and J 3 bases, with 19 bases left between them. This CDR3 region has 16 residues. Looked up from germline, CDR1 is MNHNY and CDR2 is SVGAGI (reference sequence). The CDR3: CASSSDSGRPRYEQYF. The DNA for the CDR3 is TGTGCCAGCAGTTCGGACTCAGGACGCCCTCGCTACGAGCAGTACTTC.

This clone was counted once. The gene calls are TRBV4-3 and TRBJ2-2; D is unresolved. The CDR3 is 15 amino acids. The V end was cut by 3 bases, the J end by 3 bases, with 11 bases between. Looked up from germline, CDR1 is LGHNA and CDR2 is YSLEER. Here the CDR3 reads CASSHSTTHTGELFF. For the CDR3, the DNA is TGCGCCAGCAGCCACTCCACAACTCACACCGGGGAGCTGTTTTTT.

V and J are TRBV19 and TRBJ2-1, with 9 positions matching TRBD2. CDR3 size: 13 residues. Germline lookup yields CDR1 LNHDA and CDR2 SQIVND (reference sequence). J gave up 8 bases and V 5 bases, and 4 bases lay outside the gene matches. CDR3 sequence: CASSFRLADEQFF. Written as DNA, the CDR3 is TGTGCCAGTAGTTTCAGACTAGCGGATGAGCAGTTCTTC.

This clone was seen ten or more times. The CDR3 DNA follows: TGTGCCAGCAGCCGGAGGGAATCCTACAATGAGCAGTTCTTC. Translating it yields CASSRRESYNEQFF. This chain links TRBV6-5 with TRBJ2-1; TRBD2 is a possible D gene (6 bases). The germline CDR1 and CDR2 sequences are MNHEY and SVGAGI. The CDR3 is made up of 14 amino acids. V dropped 6 bases and J dropped 1 base, with 10 bases sitting between them.

The gene calls are TRBV4-1 and TRBJ2-4, with D possibly matching TRBD2 (5 bases). CDR1 MGHRA and CDR2 YSYEKL come from the germline V gene. V was pared by 3 bases and J by 0 bases, with 12 bases between. This CDR3 has 16 residues. In nucleotides, the CDR3 is TGCGCCAGCAGCCAGTTTCGGACTTTAGCCAAAAACATTCAGTACTTC. Translating gives CASSQFRTLAKNIQYF.

V usage is TRBV9 and J usage is TRBJ1-2; D might be TRBD1 (6 bases). CDR3 length: 12 amino acids. Germline CDR1 and CDR2: SGDLS and YYNGEE. V lost 3 bases and J 7 bases, leaving 10 bases between the germline ends. The CDR3 coding sequence is TGTGCCAGCAGCGACAACAGGGTTGGCTACACCTTC. It encodes CASSDNRVGYTF.

The chain recombines TRBV5-4 with TRBJ2-3; TRBD2 aligns across 8 bases. The CDR3 extends over 16 amino acids. Germline values: CDR1 SGHNT, CDR2 YYREEE (reference sequence). The junction had 8 bases not matched to a gene; V was cut back by 4 bases and J by 1 base. The chain's CDR3 is CASSPIMTSGTDTQYF. Here the CDR3 DNA reads TGTGCCAGCAGCCCTATTATGACTAGCGGCACAGATACGCAGTATTTT.

CDR3 region: CASRSRTGSYEQYF. The CDR3 DNA sequence: TGTGCCAGCAGGTCCCGGACAGGGTCCTACGAGCAGTACTTC. The rearrangement links TRBV27 to TRBJ2-7; 8 bases match TRBD1. With V trimmed by 6 bases and J by 1 base, 5 bases remained unmatched. Germline V CDR1 and CDR2: MNHEY, SMNVEV (reference sequence). CDR3 length: 14 amino acids.